A single sample is the source of the 13 T cell receptor beta chains below, sequenced in a study of T cell changes during pregnancy in multiple sclerosis. Produced via immunoSEQ multiplex PCR; TCRdb's table is partial and in-frame only. The sample consists of 100,000 or so clones, 93% of them appearing once. The source material was peripheral blood, sampled after pregnancy. These receptors were taken from a female donor with multiple sclerosis, enrolled in a pregnancy study.

This sequence joins TRBV19 and TRBJ2-3; 7 bases line up with TRBD2. The germline CDR1 and CDR2 sequences are LNHDA and SQIVND (reference sequence). The CDR3 runs 15 residues. V lost 4 bases to trimming and J lost 2 bases; unmatched junction nucleotides: 6. CDR3 sequence (DNA): TGTGCCAGTAGTAATGCAGCGGGGCTCACAGATACGCAGTATTTT. It is translated as CASSNAAGLTDTQYF.

The V and J genes are TRBV19 and TRBJ1-5; D unclear. Germline CDR1 is LNHDA and CDR2 is SQIVND (reference sequence). The CDR3 length is 14 residues. V lost 5 bases, J lost 1 base, and 9 bases lay in between. The CDR3 DNA is TGTGCCAGTAGTCGAGGGTACAGCAATCAGCCCCAGCATTTT. Encoded protein: CASSRGYSNQPQHF.

The genes are TRBV5-6 and TRBJ2-7; 8 positions agree with TRBD2. The CDR3 has 14 amino acids. Germline V gene sequence: CDR1 SGHDT, CDR2 YYEEEE. The V gene end was trimmed by 2 bases and the J gene end by 3 bases; junction bases not matched to a gene: 4. The CDR3: CASSFRTSFYEQYF. Written as DNA, the CDR3 is TGTGCCAGCAGCTTCCGGACTAGCTTCTACGAGCAGTACTTC.

This rearrangement joins TRBV5-1 to TRBJ2-7, with 7 bases that match TRBD1. J was trimmed by 2 bases and V by 4 bases; bases with no gene match: 3. CDR3 length: 13 amino acids. Germline values: CDR1 SGHRS, CDR2 YFSETQ. The CDR3 region is CASSQTGAYEQYF. The CDR3 coding sequence is TGCGCCAGCAGCCAAACAGGGGCCTACGAGCAGTACTTC.

The chain couples TRBV9 to TRBJ2-1, with 13 bases matching TRBD2. The V gene's germline CDR1 is SGDLS and CDR2 YYNGEE. With 4 bases clipped from V and 6 bases from J, the junction kept 7 bases outside the gene matches. The CDR3 totals 16 residues. The CDR3: CASSWGTSGKFNEQFF. The CDR3 bases are TGTGCCAGCAGCTGGGGGACTAGCGGGAAATTCAATGAGCAGTTCTTC. Drawing the rest from reference TRBV9 and TRBJ2-1, the complete variable domain is DSGVTQTPKHLITATGQRVTLRCSPRSGDLSVYWYQQSLDQGLQFLIQYYNGEERAKGNILERFSAQQFPDLHSELNLSSLELGDSALYFCASSWGTSGKFNEQFFGPGTRLTVL.

This clone was seen only once. The rearrangement uses TRBV11-2 and TRBJ2-4; 8 bases match TRBD2. From germline, CDR1 is SGHAT and CDR2 FQNNGV. The CDR3 has 16 amino acids. The ends lost 2 bases at V and 4 bases at J; junction bases unmatched: 7. The CDR3 coding sequence is TGTGCCAGCAGCTTAAAGGCGGGGGGAGCTAAAAACATTCAGTACTTC. This translates into CASSLKAGGAKNIQYF.

The DNA of the CDR3 is TGTGCCAGCAGCTGGGACAGGGGGGAGACCCAGTACTTC. Protein sequence: CASSWDRGETQYF. J is TRBJ2-5 and V is TRBV11-2; 11 bases line up with TRBD1. V was clipped by 4 bases and J by 5 bases; unmatched bases: 0. Germline loops: CDR1 SGHAT, CDR2 FQNNGV. CDR3 size: 13 residues.

This rearrangement joins TRBV27 to TRBJ1-2, with TRBD1 matching over 12 bases. J lost 8 bases, V lost 6 bases, and 10 bases had no gene match. CDR1 and CDR2 (germline): MNHEY, SMNVEV (reference sequence). The CDR3 consists of 15 residues. The CDR3 region has the DNA TGTGCCAGCAGGGGGACAGGGGGCGCATTGGAGGGCTACACCTTC. It encodes CASRGTGGALEGYTF.

This clone came up once. This sequence joins TRBV13 and TRBJ1-2, with a possible D match to TRBD1 (5 bases). V was clipped by 5 bases and J by 2 bases, with 9 bases between them. The CDR3 covers 13 residues. Per germline, CDR1 PRHDT and CDR2 FYEKMQ (reference sequence). The DNA for the CDR3 is TGTGCCAGCAGCCAGGGACTGAACTATGGCTACACCTTC. Residues: CASSQGLNYGYTF.

The J gene is TRBJ2-1, the V gene TRBV2, with 12 bases fitting TRBD2. CDR3 size: 16 residues. The V segment lost 8 bases and the J segment 7 bases; nucleotides outside the gene matches: 12. Germline V lookup: CDR1 SNHLY, CDR2 FYNNEI. CDR3 protein: CASSQMGLAGQNEQFF. In DNA form, the CDR3 reads TGTGCCAGCTCCCAGATGGGACTAGCGGGTCAGAATGAGCAGTTCTTC.

The chain links TRBV5-1 to TRBJ2-7, with D tentatively TRBD1 (6 bases). Germline CDR1 and CDR2: SGHRS and YFSETQ. The CDR3 is 13 residues long. Trimming cost V 4 bases and J 0 bases, with 8 bases left between them. The CDR3 protein is CASSRDISYEQYF. The CDR3 DNA follows: TGCGCCAGCAGCCGGGACATCTCCTACGAGCAGTACTTC.

The V and J genes are TRBV7-6 and TRBJ2-5; TRBD1 matches 8 bases. Germline V gives CDR1 SGHVS, CDR2 FNYEAQ. The CDR3 length is 14 residues. V was clipped by 2 bases and J by 2 bases; unmatched bases: 1. CDR3 loop: CASSLRTGQETQYF. Here the CDR3 DNA reads TGTGCCAGCAGCTTACGGACAGGGCAAGAGACCCAGTACTTC.

CDR3 in DNA: TGTGCCAGCCGCGACAGGGGGCTCCACAATGAGCAGTTCTTC. It translates to CASRDRGLHNEQFF. This chain uses TRBV19 with TRBJ2-1; 10 positions match TRBD1. CDR3 length: 14 amino acids. Germline V gene data show CDR1 as LNHDA and CDR2 as SQIVND (reference sequence). Losses at the gene ends were 9 bases for V and 5 bases for J; bases not matched to a gene: 7.